This is a list of T cell receptor beta chains from one sample in a study of blood T cell repertoires in COVID-19. Profiling relied on immunoSEQ multiplex PCR, and the TCRdb table lists in-frame clones only, not all of them. This table has about 180,000 clones, roughly nine tenths appearing once. Sequencing input: PBMCs or T cells enriched from blood (not recorded which). The source is a middle-aged woman with acute COVID-19. The CDR3 runs from the conserved cysteine through the conserved F or W. D genes are given only for firm matches.

V	D	J	CDR3
TRBV28	TRBD1	TRBJ2-7	CASRLGQGPQGEQYF
TRBV7-9	-	TRBJ2-3	CASSYGRTDTQYF
TRBV5-6	-	TRBJ1-2	CASSFGREAGYTF
TRBV9	TRBD2	TRBJ2-2	CASSGGGSPTGELFF
TRBV6-5	TRBD2	TRBJ2-7	CASSRAGGGYEQYF
TRBV4-1	TRBD2	TRBJ2-1	CASSQDGTSGRFEQFF
TRBV7-9	-	TRBJ2-1	CASEQEGYNEQFF
TRBV5-5	-	TRBJ1-1	CASSPWGDLNTEAFF
TRBV30	-	TRBJ1-1	CAWSVQWNTEAFF
TRBV21-1	-	TRBJ2-2	CASSTRTGNTGELFF
TRBV12-3/TRBV12-4	-	TRBJ1-5	CASSVSRDQPQHF
TRBV30	-	TRBJ1-3	CAWGMGASSGNTIYF
TRBV5-6	TRBD2	TRBJ2-1	CASSPFGGRPMGNEQFF
TRBV18	TRBD2	TRBJ2-5	CASSPNGLADSTETQYF
TRBV2	TRBD1	TRBJ1-3	CASKSYPTGSGNTIYF
TRBV30	TRBD1	TRBJ1-4	CAWTHKQGVLEKLFF
TRBV6-1	-	TRBJ1-4	CASSEGQSTFLEKLFF
TRBV5-5	-	TRBJ2-7	CASSLVREAYEQYF
TRBV3-1/TRBV3-2	-	TRBJ1-1	CASSQTILSTEAFF
TRBV15	-	TRBJ2-2	CATSGDSYNTGELFF
TRBV9	TRBD1	TRBJ1-4	CASSVSGGMANEKLFF
TRBV3-1/TRBV3-2	TRBD2	TRBJ2-3	CASSQGGRLTDTQYF
TRBV4-1	-	TRBJ1-1	CASSQGQNTEAFF
TRBV7-3	TRBD2	TRBJ2-3	CASSLLADSTDTQYF
TRBV9	TRBD2	TRBJ2-3	CASSVGTSRSTDTQYF
TRBV3-1/TRBV3-2	TRBD1	TRBJ1-5	CASSRSGDSGQPQHF
TRBV4-3	-	TRBJ2-7	CASSLQTAPTYEQYF
TRBV18	-	TRBJ1-1	CASSQNKNTEAFF
TRBV11-2	TRBD2	TRBJ2-7	CASSARTGPGLAVLEQYF
TRBV4-3	TRBD2	TRBJ2-3	CASSLWRESTDTQYF
TRBV7-3	TRBD2	TRBJ2-3	CASSRWASGASTDTQYF
TRBV28	TRBD1	TRBJ1-2	CASSFPGTGDYGYTF
TRBV13	-	TRBJ2-1	CASSLGQAFNEQFF
TRBV29-1	-	TRBJ2-7	CSVEGPREPYEQYF
TRBV11-3	-	TRBJ2-1	CASSKGGAYNEQFF
TRBV4-1	TRBD2	TRBJ2-1	CASSQGEKGLAGATYNEQFF
TRBV5-1	TRBD1	TRBJ1-3	CASSLGGGQGSLTSGNTIYF
TRBV20-1	-	TRBJ1-6	CSASLGRSRTLHF
TRBV5-5	-	TRBJ1-5	CASGWLGQPQHF
TRBV7-2	TRBD2	TRBJ2-1	CASSWTSGNNEQFF
TRBV5-6	-	TRBJ2-1	CASSPGSYNEQFF